This entry concerns a single T cell receptor beta chain. This record belongs to a study of PD-L1 blockade in urothelial cancer. Study-level information: When patients started atezolizumab around 2014, it was given at 1,200 mg intravenously every 3 weeks. Analyses used blood from 3 weeks (second dose) and 6 weeks after treatment start. About 85% of the 29 patients were men with bladder-origin urothelial cancer.

Synthetic templates analogous to TCR were spiked into all PCRs individually. Sequencing used immunoSEQ multiplex PCR; TCRdb keeps in-frame clones, though not all of them. The sample records roughly 25,000 clones, 84% being singletons. Sample: PBMCs, taken around atezolizumab (anti-PD-L1) treatment. The receptor was isolated from a man in his 70s with urothelial cancer.

CDR3: CASQDGTSGIISYEQYF. In DNA, the CDR3 is TGTGCCTCACAAGACGGGACTAGCGGGATTATTTCCTACGAGCAGTACTTC. The chain is built from TRBV10-3 and TRBJ2-7, with 13 bases matching TRBD2. V dropped 11 bases and J dropped 1; count of bases not matched to a gene: 14. Germline assignment: CDR1 ENHRY and CDR2 SYGVKD. The CDR3 totals 17 residues.